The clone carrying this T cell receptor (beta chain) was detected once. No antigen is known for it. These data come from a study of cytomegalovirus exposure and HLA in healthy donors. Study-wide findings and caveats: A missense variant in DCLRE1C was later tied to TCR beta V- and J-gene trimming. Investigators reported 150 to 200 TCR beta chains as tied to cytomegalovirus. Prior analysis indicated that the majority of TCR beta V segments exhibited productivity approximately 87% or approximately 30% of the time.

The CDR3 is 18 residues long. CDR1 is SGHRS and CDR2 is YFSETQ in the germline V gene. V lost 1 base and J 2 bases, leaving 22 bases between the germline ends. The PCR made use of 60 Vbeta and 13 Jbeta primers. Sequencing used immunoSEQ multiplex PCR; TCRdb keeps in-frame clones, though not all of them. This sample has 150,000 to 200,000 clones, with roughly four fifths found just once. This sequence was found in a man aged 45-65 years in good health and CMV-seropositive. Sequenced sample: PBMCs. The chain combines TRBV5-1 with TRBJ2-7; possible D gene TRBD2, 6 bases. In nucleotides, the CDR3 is TGCGCCAGCAGCTTGATATGGGACTTCCCATCCTCCCCCTACGAGCAGTACTTC. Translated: CASSLIWDFPSSPYEQYF.